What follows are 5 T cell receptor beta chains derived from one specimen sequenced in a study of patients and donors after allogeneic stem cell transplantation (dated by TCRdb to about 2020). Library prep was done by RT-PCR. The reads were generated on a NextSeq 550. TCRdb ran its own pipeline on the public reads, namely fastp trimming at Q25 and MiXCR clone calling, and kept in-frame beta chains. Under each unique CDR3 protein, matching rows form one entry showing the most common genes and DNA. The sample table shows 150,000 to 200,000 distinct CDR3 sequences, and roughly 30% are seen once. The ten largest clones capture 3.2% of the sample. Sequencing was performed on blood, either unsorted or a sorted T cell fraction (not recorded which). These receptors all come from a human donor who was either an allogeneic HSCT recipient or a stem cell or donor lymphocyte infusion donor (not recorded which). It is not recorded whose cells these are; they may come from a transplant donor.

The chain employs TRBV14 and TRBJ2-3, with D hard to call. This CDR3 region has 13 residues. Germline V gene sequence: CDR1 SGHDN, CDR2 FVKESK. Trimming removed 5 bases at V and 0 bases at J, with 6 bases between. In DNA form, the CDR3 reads TGTGCCAGCAGCTCAACTAGCACAGATACGCAGTATTTT. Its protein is CASSSTSTDTQYF.

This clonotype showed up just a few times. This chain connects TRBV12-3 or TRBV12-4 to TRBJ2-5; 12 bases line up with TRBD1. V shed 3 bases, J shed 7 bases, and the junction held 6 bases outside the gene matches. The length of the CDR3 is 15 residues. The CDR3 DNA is TGTGCCAGCAGTTTCCTGGGACAGGGGGCTGGGACCCAGTACTTC. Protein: CASSFLGQGAGTQYF.

CDR3 amino acids: CAIQGPGGTGSSPLHF. DNA of the CDR3: TGTGCCATACAGGGCCCCGGCGGGACAGGGTCTTCACCCCTCCACTTT. The genes are TRBV28 and TRBJ1-6; 9 nucleotides align to TRBD1. CDR3 size: 16 residues. The V gene end was trimmed by 10 bases and the J gene end by 9 bases; junction bases not matched to a gene: 16. The V gene's germline CDR1 is MDHEN and CDR2 SYDVKM. Based on the CDR3 plus reference TRBV28 and TRBJ1-6, the full variable domain is DVKVTQSSRYLVKRTGEKVFLECVQDMDHENMFWYRQDPGLGLRLIYFSYDVKMKEKGDIPEGYSVSREKKERFSLILESASTNQTSMYLCAIQGPGGTGSSPLHFGNGTRLTVT.

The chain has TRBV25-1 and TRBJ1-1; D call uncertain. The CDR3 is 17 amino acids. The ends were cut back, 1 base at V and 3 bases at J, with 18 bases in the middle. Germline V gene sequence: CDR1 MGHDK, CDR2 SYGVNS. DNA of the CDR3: TGTGCCAGCAGTGAATTGGCCGACGGGCAGGAGGACACTGAAGCTTTCTTT. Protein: CASSELADGQEDTEAFF.

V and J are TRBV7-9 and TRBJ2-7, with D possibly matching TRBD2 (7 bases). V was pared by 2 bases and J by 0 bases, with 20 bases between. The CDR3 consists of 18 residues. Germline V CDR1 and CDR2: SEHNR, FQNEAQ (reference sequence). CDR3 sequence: CASSLSGGSGRGSYEQYF. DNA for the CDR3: TGTGCCAGCAGCTTATCCGGGGGGTCGGGCAGGGGCTCCTACGAGCAGTACTTC.